One and the same sample provided the 28 T cell receptor beta chains below, sequenced in a study of cytomegalovirus exposure and HLA in healthy donors. It was with 60 Vbeta and 13 Jbeta primers that the PCR ran. Data came from immunoSEQ multiplex PCR; TCRdb stores just in-frame clones and leaves some out. The repertoire holds about 110,000 clones, almost 75% seen once, with approximately 8% in the top ten. Sequencing input: PBMCs. Receptor source: a man aged 40-50 years in good health and CMV-seronegative.

Only a few counts were recorded for this clone. The rearrangement links TRBV5-1 to TRBJ2-7; 7 nucleotides agree with TRBD2. CDR1 SGHRS and CDR2 YFSETQ come from the germline V gene. Trimming took 4 bases from V and 2 from J; bases not matched to a gene: 3. The CDR3 totals 13 residues. Here the CDR3 reads CASSRGEPYEQYF. The CDR3 nucleotides read TGCGCCAGCAGCCGGGGGGAGCCCTACGAGCAGTACTTC.

This clone occurred once. This chain connects TRBV5-1 to TRBJ2-3; 12 nucleotides line up with TRBD2. The CDR3 spans 16 residues. In germline, CDR1 is SGHRS, CDR2 YFSETQ. V was pared by 4 bases and J by 8 bases, with 11 bases of the junction left unmatched. The CDR3 bases are TGCGCCAGCAGCCCTACTAGCGGGGGGCCGTTGGGTACGCAGTATTTT. This gives the protein CASSPTSGGPLGTQYF.

The gene calls are TRBV28 and TRBJ2-7, with TRBD1 identical over 7 bases. The CDR3 covers 15 residues. Trimming took 6 bases from V and 1 from J; bases not matched to a gene: 9. The V gene's germline CDR1 is MDHEN and CDR2 SYDVKM. In DNA form, the CDR3 reads TGTGCCAGCAGCCCCGACAGGGAAGCTTCCTACGAGCAGTACTTC. Translating it yields CASSPDREASYEQYF.

The J gene is TRBJ2-1, the V gene TRBV5-6, with 14 bases lining up with TRBD2. J gave up 8 bases and V 4 bases, and 5 bases lay outside the gene matches. CDR3 length: 15 residues. CDR1 SGHDT and CDR2 YYEEEE come from the germline V gene. The DNA of the CDR3 is TGTGCCAGCAGCAGTGGGACTAGCGGGGGCTATGAGCAGTTCTTC. It codes for CASSSGTSGGYEQFF.

J is TRBJ1-6 and V is TRBV7-2; D gene unclear. V dropped 5 bases and J dropped 0 bases, with 8 bases sitting between them. The CDR3 totals 15 residues. Germline assignment: CDR1 SGHTA and CDR2 FQGNSA. Here the CDR3 DNA reads TGTGCCAGCAGCCCCGAGAGCTCCTATAATTCACCCCTCCACTTT. Encoded protein: CASSPESSYNSPLHF.

This sequence joins TRBV18 and TRBJ2-7, with D maybe TRBD2 (5 bases). This CDR3 is 14 amino acids long. The V end was cut by 4 bases, the J end by 1 base, with 11 bases between. Germline CDR1 is KGHSH and CDR2 is LQKENI. As DNA, the CDR3 is TGTGCCAGCTCACAGGCTTGGGAGTCCTACGAGCAGTACTTC. It yields the protein CASSQAWESYEQYF.

The chain carries TRBV19 and TRBJ1-1, with D tentatively TRBD1 (5 bases). CDR1 is LNHDA and CDR2 is SQIVND in the germline V gene (reference sequence). Between the trimmed V and J ends, which lost 6 bases and 3 bases, there was a span of 11 bases. CDR3 length equals 13 residues. CDR3 residues: CASSEGDYTEAFF. The CDR3 DNA sequence: TGTGCCAGTAGCGAAGGGGATTACACTGAAGCTTTCTTT.

This chain joins TRBV2 and TRBJ2-4, with 7 nucleotides matching TRBD2. V dropped 5 bases and J dropped 2; count of bases not matched to a gene: 12. Germline V gives CDR1 SNHLY, CDR2 FYNNEI. The CDR3 length is 17 residues. CDR3 amino acids: CASSTGAGRSSKNIQYF. The CDR3 nucleotides read TGTGCCAGCAGTACTGGAGCGGGGCGTAGCTCCAAAAACATTCAGTACTTC.

The chain is built from TRBV14 and TRBJ2-2; perhaps TRBD2 as D (5 bases). Looked up from germline, CDR1 is SGHDN and CDR2 is FVKESK. This CDR3 is built from 14 residues. The V gene lost 2 bases and the J gene lost 6 bases, with 10 bases spanning the gap. CDR3 protein: CASSQFLEAGELFF. The CDR3 region has the DNA TGTGCCAGCAGCCAATTTTTGGAGGCCGGGGAGCTGTTTTTT.

The chain carries TRBV2 and TRBJ1-5; a weak D match, TRBD1 (5 bases). V gave up 4 bases and J gave up 5 bases, with 9 bases separating them. Per the germline V gene, CDR1 is SNHLY and CDR2 is FYNNEI. This CDR3 comprises 13 residues. The CDR3 is CASSAWGDQPQHF. Written as DNA, the CDR3 is TGTGCCAGCAGTGCGTGGGGCGATCAGCCCCAGCATTTT.

V and J are TRBV6-1 and TRBJ2-5; 9 nucleotides align to TRBD1. This CDR3 has 15 residues. Germline V gene data show CDR1 as MNHNS and CDR2 as SASEGT. V gave up 11 bases and J gave up 4 bases; unmatched junction bases: 14. The CDR3 loop reads CAGTPDRGSVETQYF. The DNA of the CDR3 is TGTGCCGGCACGCCGGACAGGGGATCAGTAGAGACCCAGTACTTC.

This clone was detected a few times. CDR3 loop: CASSLIAEYQETQYF. Written as DNA, the CDR3 is TGTGCCAGCAGCTTAATAGCGGAGTACCAAGAGACCCAGTACTTC. The chain is built from TRBV7-2 and TRBJ2-5; TRBD2 might be the D (6 bases). V lost 2 bases and J 0 bases, leaving 10 bases between the germline ends. The CDR3 is 15 amino acids. CDR1 is SGHTA, CDR2 FQGNSA, per germline. Based on the CDR3 plus reference TRBV7-2 and TRBJ2-5, the full variable domain is GAGVSQSPSNKVTEKGKDVELRCDPISGHTALYWYRQSLGQGLEFLIYFQGNSAPDKSGLPSDRFSAERTGGSVSTLTIQRTQQEDSAVYLCASSLIAEYQETQYFGPGTRLLVL.

CDR3 DNA sequence: TGTGCCAGCATTTCAGACACTTATGGCTACACCTTC. This sequence encodes CASISDTYGYTF. The V and J genes are TRBV21-1 and TRBJ1-2; TRBD1, the D gene given by the table, was not confirmed from the DNA. TRBV21-1 is designated a pseudogene. This CDR3 region has 12 residues.

With respect to this clone: The germline gene is not matched at one end of the junction; a read error may be the cause. The chain employs TRBV7-7 and TRBJ2-5, with 8 bases matching TRBD2. This CDR3 comprises 15 residues. Germline loops: CDR1 SSHAT, CDR2 FNYEAQ (reference sequence). CDR3 residues: CASSPGGGSIATQYF. CDR3 bases: TGTGCTAGCAGCCCGGGGGGGGGCTCGATAGCGACCCAGTACTTC.

J is TRBJ2-1 and V is TRBV5-1; 9 positions match TRBD1. The trim removed 3 bases at V and 6 bases at J, leaving 4 bases unmatched. This CDR3 is 14 amino acids long. CDR1 and CDR2 from the germline V gene are SGHRS and YFSETQ. The CDR3 region is CASSSGTGFNEQFF. The CDR3 DNA is TGCGCCAGCAGCTCCGGGACAGGGTTCAATGAGCAGTTCTTC.

The V gene is TRBV9, the J gene TRBJ2-7, with 9 bases matching TRBD1. The ends lost 0 bases at V and 6 bases at J; junction bases unmatched: 10. The germline V gene has CDR1 SGDLS and CDR2 YYNGEE. The CDR3 length is 16 residues. Written as DNA, the CDR3 is TGTGCCAGCAGCGTAGCTACAGGGGGCGCAGGATCCGAGCAGTACTTC. Its translation is CASSVATGGAGSEQYF. The entire variable domain, with the rest obtained from reference TRBV9 and TRBJ2-7, is as follows: DSGVTQTPKHLITATGQRVTLRCSPRSGDLSVYWYQQSLDQGLQFLIQYYNGEERAKGNILERFSAQQFPDLHSELNLSSLELGDSALYFCASSVATGGAGSEQYFGPGTRLTVT.

A few counts support this clone. The CDR3: CASSFGQTYEQYF. The CDR3 DNA sequence: TGTGCCAGCAGCTTCGGACAGACCTACGAGCAGTACTTC. V gene TRBV5-6 combines with J gene TRBJ2-7; possibly TRBD1 for D (6 bases). Germline V lookup: CDR1 SGHDT, CDR2 YYEEEE. The CDR3 has 13 amino acids. V lost 2 bases and J 2 bases, leaving 8 bases between the germline ends.

The rearrangement links TRBV25-1 to TRBJ1-2; a weak D match, TRBD1 (5 bases). Germline CDR1 reads MGHDK; CDR2 reads SYGVNS. V lost 1 base and J 5 bases, leaving 11 bases between the germline ends. This CDR3 is built from 14 residues. The CDR3 region is CASSESGTAYGYTF. The CDR3 region has the DNA TGTGCCAGCAGTGAATCCGGGACTGCATATGGCTACACCTTC.

This sequence joins TRBV5-6 and TRBJ1-1; 7 nucleotides agree with TRBD1. After removal of 6 bases from V and 9 bases from J, the junction contained 14 bases not matched to a gene. The CDR3 has 14 amino acids. Germline V gives CDR1 SGHDT, CDR2 YYEEEE. CDR3 DNA sequence: TGTGCCAGCAACCGAATCGACAGGGAAGCTCAAGCTTTCTTT. Amino acids: CASNRIDREAQAFF.

The V call is TRBV9, the J call TRBJ1-2; TRBD1 is a possible D gene (6 bases). The CDR3 is 14 amino acids. Germline V CDR1 and CDR2: SGDLS, YYNGEE. V was shortened by 1 base and J by 3 bases, with 10 bases between the two germline ends. The CDR3 DNA reads as TGTGCCAGCAGCGTAAGACAGGACTACTATGGCTACACCTTC. Its translation is CASSVRQDYYGYTF.

This clone has only a few counts. This chain joins TRBV5-4 and TRBJ2-7, with D possibly TRBD2 on 6 matching bases. The CDR3 runs to 13 residues. Germline V lookup: CDR1 SGHNT, CDR2 YYREEE (reference sequence). The V end was cut by 4 bases, the J end by 0 bases, with 8 bases between. The chain's CDR3 is CASSPGSSYEQYF. The CDR3 DNA follows: TGTGCCAGCAGCCCCGGGAGCTCCTACGAGCAGTACTTC.

The rearrangement uses TRBV27 and TRBJ1-5; 11 bases match TRBD1. The CDR3 sequence is 15 residues long. From germline, CDR1 is MNHEY and CDR2 SMNVEV (reference sequence). The junction had 9 bases not matched to a gene; V was cut back by 8 bases and J by 6 bases. This CDR3 is CASGRDRGSVQPQHF. CDR3 bases: TGTGCCAGCGGGAGGGACAGGGGGTCGGTTCAGCCCCAGCATTTT.

The chain uses TRBV4-3 and TRBJ1-2, with D possibly matching TRBD1 (5 bases). Trimming cost V 0 bases and J 7 bases, with 15 bases left between them. CDR3 length equals 15 residues. CDR1 is LGHNA and CDR2 is YSLEER in the germline V gene. The CDR3 sequence: CASSQDRLGAGGYTF. CDR3 coding DNA: TGCGCCAGCAGCCAAGATCGGCTAGGGGCAGGTGGCTACACCTTC.

This clone showed up just a few times. The CDR3: CASSQDRTAHEQYF. The CDR3 nucleotides are TGCGCCAGCAGCCAAGATCGAACAGCTCACGAGCAGTACTTC. The rearrangement uses TRBV4-1 and TRBJ2-7; D is uncertain. This CDR3 is 14 amino acids long. The germline V and J ends were trimmed by 0 bases and 5 bases, with 11 bases remaining between them. CDR1 and CDR2 from the germline V gene are MGHRA and YSYEKL.

The gene calls are TRBV1 and TRBJ2-5; TRBD2 reflects the table's D call only, with no check against the DNA. TRBV1 is designated a pseudogene. The CDR3 runs 15 residues. CDR3 nucleotide sequence: TGCACCAGCAGCCAAGGAAGACTGGTCCTGGAGACCCAGTACTTC. Amino acids: CTSSQGRLVLETQYF.

This clone was recorded only once. The chain has TRBV14 and TRBJ1-4, with D uncertain. Germline V gene data show CDR1 as SGHDN and CDR2 as FVKESK. V gave up 4 bases and J gave up 6 bases, with 9 bases separating them. The CDR3 loop spans 13 amino acids. The CDR3 bases are TGTGCCAGCAGCCTAAGCCTGTATGAAAAACTGTTTTTT. Amino acid sequence: CASSLSLYEKLFF. Using reference TRBV14 and TRBJ1-4 for the parts outside the CDR3, the full variable domain is EAGVTQFPSHSVIEKGQTVTLRCDPISGHDNLYWYRRVMGKEIKFLLHFVKESKQDESGMPNNRFLAERTGGTYSTLKVQPAELEDSGVYFCASSLSLYEKLFFGSGTQLSVL.

The chain combines TRBV4-3 with TRBJ1-2; the D gene is possibly TRBD1 (6 bases). Deletions cut 0 bases from V and 5 bases from J, with 19 bases between. The CDR3 runs 17 residues. The germline gives CDR1 LGHNA, CDR2 YSLEER. CDR3 protein: CASSQDISGTPIYGYTF. The CDR3 bases are TGCGCCAGCAGCCAAGACATCTCTGGGACACCTATTTATGGCTACACCTTC.

This clone has just one count. The chain carries TRBV12-5 and TRBJ1-2; 8 bases match TRBD1. V gave up 6 bases and J gave up 8 bases; unmatched junction bases: 8. The CDR3 totals 13 residues. CDR1 and CDR2 from the germline V gene are LGHNT and FRNRAP. CDR3 DNA: TGTGCTAGTGGCCTGGGACAGGTAGAAGGCTACACCTTC. Its protein product is CASGLGQVEGYTF.